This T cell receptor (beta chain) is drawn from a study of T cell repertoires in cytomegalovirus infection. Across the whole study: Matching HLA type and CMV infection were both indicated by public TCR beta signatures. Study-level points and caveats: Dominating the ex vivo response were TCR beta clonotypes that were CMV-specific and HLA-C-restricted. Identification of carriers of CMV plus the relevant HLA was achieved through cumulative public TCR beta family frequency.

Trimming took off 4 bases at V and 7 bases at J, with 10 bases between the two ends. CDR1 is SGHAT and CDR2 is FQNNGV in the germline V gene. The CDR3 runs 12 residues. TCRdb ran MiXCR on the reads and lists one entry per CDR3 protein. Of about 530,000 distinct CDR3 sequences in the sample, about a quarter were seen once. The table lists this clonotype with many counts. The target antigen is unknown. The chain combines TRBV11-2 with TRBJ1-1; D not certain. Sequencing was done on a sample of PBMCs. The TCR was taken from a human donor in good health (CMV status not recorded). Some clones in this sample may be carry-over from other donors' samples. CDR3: CASSSSGIEAFF. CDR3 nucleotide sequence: TGTGCCAGCAGCTCCTCCGGGATTGAAGCTTTCTTT. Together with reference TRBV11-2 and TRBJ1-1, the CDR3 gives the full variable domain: EAGVAQSPRYKIIEKRQSVAFWCNPISGHATLYWYQQILGQGPKLLIQFQNNGVVDDSQLPKDRFSAERLKGVDSTLKIQPAKLEDSAVYLCASSSSGIEAFFGQGTRLTVV.